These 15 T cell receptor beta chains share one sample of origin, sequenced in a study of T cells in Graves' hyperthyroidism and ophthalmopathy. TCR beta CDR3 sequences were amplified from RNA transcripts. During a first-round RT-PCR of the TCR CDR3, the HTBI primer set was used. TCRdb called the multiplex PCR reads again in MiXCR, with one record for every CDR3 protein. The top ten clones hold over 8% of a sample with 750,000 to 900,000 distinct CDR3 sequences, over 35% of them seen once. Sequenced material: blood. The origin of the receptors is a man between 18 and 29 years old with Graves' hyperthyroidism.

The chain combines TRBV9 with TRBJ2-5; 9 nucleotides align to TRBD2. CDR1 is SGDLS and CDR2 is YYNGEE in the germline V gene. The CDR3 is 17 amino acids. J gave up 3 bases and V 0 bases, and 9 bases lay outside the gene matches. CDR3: CASSVGVVAGVEETQYF. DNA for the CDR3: TGTGCCAGCAGCGTAGGAGTGGTAGCGGGGGTCGAAGAGACCCAGTACTTC.

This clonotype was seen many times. For the CDR3, the DNA is TGTGCCAGTAGTGCAGGGGTCGAGCAGTACTTC. The encoded protein is CASSAGVEQYF. This rearrangement joins TRBV19 to TRBJ2-7; D possibly corresponds to TRBD1 (6 bases). Trimming took off 5 bases at V and 6 bases at J, with 8 bases between the two ends. CDR1 LNHDA and CDR2 SQIVND come from the germline V gene (reference sequence). The CDR3 sequence is 11 residues long.

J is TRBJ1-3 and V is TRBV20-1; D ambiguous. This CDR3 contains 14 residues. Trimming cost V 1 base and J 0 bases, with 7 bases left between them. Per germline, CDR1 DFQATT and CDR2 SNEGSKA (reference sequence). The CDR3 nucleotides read TGCAGTGCTAGAGGGGCGGACTCTGGAAACACCATATATTTT. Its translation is CSARGADSGNTIYF.

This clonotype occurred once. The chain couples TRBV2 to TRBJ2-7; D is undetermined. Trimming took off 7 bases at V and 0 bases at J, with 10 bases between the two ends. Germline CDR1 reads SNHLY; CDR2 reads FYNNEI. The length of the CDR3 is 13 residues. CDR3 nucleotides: TGTGCCAGCACAGGTAGCACCTCCTACGAGCAGTACTTC. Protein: CASTGSTSYEQYF.

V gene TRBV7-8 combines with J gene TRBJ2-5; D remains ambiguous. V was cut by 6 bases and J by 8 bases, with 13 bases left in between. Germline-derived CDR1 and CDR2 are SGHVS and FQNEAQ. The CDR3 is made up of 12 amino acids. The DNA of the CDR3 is TGTGCCAGCAGTCTACCCCAAGGAACCCAGTACTTC. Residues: CASSLPQGTQYF.

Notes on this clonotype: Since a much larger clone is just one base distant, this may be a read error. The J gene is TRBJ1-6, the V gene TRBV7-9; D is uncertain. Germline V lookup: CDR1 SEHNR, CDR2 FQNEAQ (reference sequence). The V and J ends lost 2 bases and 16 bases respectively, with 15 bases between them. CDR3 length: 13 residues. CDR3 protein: CASSLTGRENLHF. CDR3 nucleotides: TGTGCCAGCAGCTTAACTGGACGAGAGAATCTCCACTTT.

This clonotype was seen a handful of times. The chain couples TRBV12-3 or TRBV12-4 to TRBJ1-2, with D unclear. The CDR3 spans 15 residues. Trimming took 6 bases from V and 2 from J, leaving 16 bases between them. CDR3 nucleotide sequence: TGTGCCAGCAGAGGTCAGAAGGCGTCAAACTATGGCTACACCTTC. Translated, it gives CASRGQKASNYGYTF.

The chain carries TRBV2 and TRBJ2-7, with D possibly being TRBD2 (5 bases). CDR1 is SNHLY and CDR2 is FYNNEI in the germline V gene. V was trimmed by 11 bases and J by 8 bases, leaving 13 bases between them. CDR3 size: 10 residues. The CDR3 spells CAAGGGQQYF. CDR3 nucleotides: TGTGCCGCCGGCGGAGGCCAGCAGTACTTC.

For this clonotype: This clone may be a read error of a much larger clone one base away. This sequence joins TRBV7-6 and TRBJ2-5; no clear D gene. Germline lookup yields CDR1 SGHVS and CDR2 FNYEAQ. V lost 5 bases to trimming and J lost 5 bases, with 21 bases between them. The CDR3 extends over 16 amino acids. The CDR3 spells CASSMTSSPRSETQYF. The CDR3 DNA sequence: TGTGCCAGCAGCATGACCTCGAGTCCCCGGTCGGAGACCCAGTACTTC.

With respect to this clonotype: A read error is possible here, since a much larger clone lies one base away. In nucleotides, the CDR3 is TGCAGCGTCCTCGGACTAGCGGGGCCCTACGAGCAGTACTTC. Translating it yields CSVLGLAGPYEQYF. The rearrangement links TRBV7-6 to TRBJ2-7, with 12 bases matching TRBD2. The CDR3 length is 14 residues. The germline CDR1 and CDR2 sequences are SGHVS and FNYEAQ.

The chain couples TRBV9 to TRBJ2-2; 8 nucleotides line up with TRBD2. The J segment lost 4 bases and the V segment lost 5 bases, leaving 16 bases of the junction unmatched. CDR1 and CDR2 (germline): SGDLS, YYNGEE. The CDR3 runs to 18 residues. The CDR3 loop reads CASSYSPRVAGPTGELFF. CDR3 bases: TGTGCCAGCAGTTACTCGCCGCGGGTAGCGGGGCCCACCGGGGAGCTGTTTTTT. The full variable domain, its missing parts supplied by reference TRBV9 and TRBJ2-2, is DSGVTQTPKHLITATGQRVTLRCSPRSGDLSVYWYQQSLDQGLQFLIQYYNGEERAKGNILERFSAQQFPDLHSELNLSSLELGDSALYFCASSYSPRVAGPTGELFFGEGSRLTVL.

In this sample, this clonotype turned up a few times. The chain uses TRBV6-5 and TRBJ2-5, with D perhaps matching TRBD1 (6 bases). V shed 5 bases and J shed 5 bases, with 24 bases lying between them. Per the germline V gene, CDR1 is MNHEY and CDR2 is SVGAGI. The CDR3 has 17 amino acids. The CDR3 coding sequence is TGTGCCAGCAGTCCCCTCGGTCGGGACACCCCCTTGGAGACCCAGTACTTC. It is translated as CASSPLGRDTPLETQYF.

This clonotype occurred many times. The CDR3 here is CASSPWIRDQPQHF. The CDR3 nucleotides are TGTGCCAGTAGTCCCTGGATCAGGGATCAGCCCCAGCATTTT. V usage is TRBV19 and J usage is TRBJ1-5; D may be TRBD1 (5 bases). Germline V CDR1 and CDR2: LNHDA, SQIVND (reference sequence). The CDR3 is 14 amino acids. V lost 5 bases and J 5 bases, leaving 13 bases between the germline ends.

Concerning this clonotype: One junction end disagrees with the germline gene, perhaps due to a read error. The CDR3, as DNA: TGTGCCGGCAGCAAAACTAGCGGGAGTAAGCACGAGCAGTACTTC. It codes for CAGSKTSGSKHEQYF. This sequence joins TRBV7-9 and TRBJ2-7, with 11 bases fitting TRBD2. Germline loops: CDR1 SEHNR, CDR2 FQNEAQ (reference sequence). The CDR3 contains 15 residues.

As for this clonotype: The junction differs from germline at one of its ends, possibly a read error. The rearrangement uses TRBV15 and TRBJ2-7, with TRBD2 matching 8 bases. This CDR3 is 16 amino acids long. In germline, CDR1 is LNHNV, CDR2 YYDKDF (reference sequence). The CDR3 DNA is TGTGCCACCAGCTCCCCCGGAGCGGGAGACTCCGACGAGCAGTACTTC. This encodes CATSSPGAGDSDEQYF. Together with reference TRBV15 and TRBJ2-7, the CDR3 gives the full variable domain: DAMVIQNPRYQVTQFGKPVTLSCSQTLNHNVMYWYQQKSSQAPKLLFHYYDKDFNNEADTPDNFQSRRPNTSFCFLDIRSPGLGDTAMYLCATSSPGAGDSDEQYFGPGTRLTVT.